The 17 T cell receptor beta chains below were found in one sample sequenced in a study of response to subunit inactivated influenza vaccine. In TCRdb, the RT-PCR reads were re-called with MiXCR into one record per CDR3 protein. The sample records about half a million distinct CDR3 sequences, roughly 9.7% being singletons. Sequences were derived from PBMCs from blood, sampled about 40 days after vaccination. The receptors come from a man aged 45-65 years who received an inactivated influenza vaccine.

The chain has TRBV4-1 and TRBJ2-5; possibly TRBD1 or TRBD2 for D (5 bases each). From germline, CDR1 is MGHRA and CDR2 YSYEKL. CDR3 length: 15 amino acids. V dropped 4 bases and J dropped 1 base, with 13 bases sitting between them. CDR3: CASSRKRGSQETQYF. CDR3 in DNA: TGCGCCAGCAGCCGGAAGAGGGGCTCCCAAGAGACCCAGTACTTC.

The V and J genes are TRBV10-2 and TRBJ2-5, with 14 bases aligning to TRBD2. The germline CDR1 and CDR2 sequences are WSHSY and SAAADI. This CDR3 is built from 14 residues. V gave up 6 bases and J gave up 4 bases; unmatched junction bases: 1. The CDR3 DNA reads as TGCGCCAGCAGGGGACTAGCGGGGGCAGAGACCCAGTACTTC. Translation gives CASRGLAGAETQYF.

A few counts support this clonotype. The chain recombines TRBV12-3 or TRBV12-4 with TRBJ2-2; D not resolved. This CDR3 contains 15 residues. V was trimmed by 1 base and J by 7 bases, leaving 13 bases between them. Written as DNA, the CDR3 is TGTGCCAGCAGTTTAGTCAGGCACCTCCACGGGGAGCTGTTTTTT. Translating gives CASSLVRHLHGELFF.

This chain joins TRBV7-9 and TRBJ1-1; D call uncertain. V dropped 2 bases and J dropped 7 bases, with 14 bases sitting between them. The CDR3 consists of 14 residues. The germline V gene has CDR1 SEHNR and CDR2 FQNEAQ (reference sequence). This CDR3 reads CASSLWQVVVEAFF. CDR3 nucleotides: TGTGCCAGCAGCTTATGGCAGGTAGTAGTTGAAGCTTTCTTT.

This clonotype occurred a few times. CDR3 residues: CASSEWVDNQPQHF. The CDR3 bases are TGTGCCAGCAGTGAATGGGTAGACAATCAGCCCCAGCATTTT. This chain uses TRBV25-1 with TRBJ1-5; D unresolved. Trimming cost V 1 base and J 3 bases, with 7 bases left between them. The CDR3 contains 14 residues. Per germline, CDR1 MGHDK and CDR2 SYGVNS.

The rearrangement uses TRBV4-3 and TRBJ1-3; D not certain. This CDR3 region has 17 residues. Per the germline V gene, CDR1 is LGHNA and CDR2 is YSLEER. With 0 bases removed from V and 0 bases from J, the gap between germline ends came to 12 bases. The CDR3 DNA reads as TGCGCCAGCAGCCAAGAAGGAAGCGTCCACTCTGGAAACACCATATATTTT. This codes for CASSQEGSVHSGNTIYF.

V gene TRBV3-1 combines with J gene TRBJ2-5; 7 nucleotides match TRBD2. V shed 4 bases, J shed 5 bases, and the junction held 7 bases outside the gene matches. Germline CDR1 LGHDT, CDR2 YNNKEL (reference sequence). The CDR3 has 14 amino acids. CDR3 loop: CASSPPAGVETQYF. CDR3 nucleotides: TGTGCCAGCAGCCCACCTGCGGGAGTGGAGACCCAGTACTTC.

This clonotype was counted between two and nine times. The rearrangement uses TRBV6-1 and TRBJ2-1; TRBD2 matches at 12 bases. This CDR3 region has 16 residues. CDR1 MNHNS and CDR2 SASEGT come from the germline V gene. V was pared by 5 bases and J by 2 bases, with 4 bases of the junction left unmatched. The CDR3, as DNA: TGTGCCAGCAGTCAATGGACTAGCGGGACCTACAATGAGCAGTTCTTC. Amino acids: CASSQWTSGTYNEQFF.

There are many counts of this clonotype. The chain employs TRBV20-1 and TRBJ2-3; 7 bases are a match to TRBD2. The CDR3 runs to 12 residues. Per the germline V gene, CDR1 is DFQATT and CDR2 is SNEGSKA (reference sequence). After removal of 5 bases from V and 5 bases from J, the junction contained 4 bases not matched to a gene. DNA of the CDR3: TGCAGTGCTGGACTAGTACGAGATACGCAGTATTTT. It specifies CSAGLVRDTQYF.

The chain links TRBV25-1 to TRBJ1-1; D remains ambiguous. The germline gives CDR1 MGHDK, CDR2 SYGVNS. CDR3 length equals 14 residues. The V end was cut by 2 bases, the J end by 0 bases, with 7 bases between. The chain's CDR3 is CASSETAMNTEAFF. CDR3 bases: TGTGCCAGCAGTGAAACAGCTATGAACACTGAAGCTTTCTTT.

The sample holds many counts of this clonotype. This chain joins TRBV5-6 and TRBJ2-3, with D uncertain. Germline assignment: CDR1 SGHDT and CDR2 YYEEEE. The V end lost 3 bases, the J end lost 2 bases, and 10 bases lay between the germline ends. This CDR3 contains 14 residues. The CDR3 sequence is CASSSTTLTDTQYF. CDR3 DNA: TGTGCCAGCAGCTCCACCACACTCACAGATACGCAGTATTTT. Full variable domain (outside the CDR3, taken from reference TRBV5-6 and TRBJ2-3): DAGVTQSPTHLIKTRGQQVTLRCSPKSGHDTVSWYQQALGQGPQFIFQYYEEEERQRGNFPDRFSGHQFPNYSSELNVNALLLGDSALYLCASSSTTLTDTQYFGPGTRLTVL.

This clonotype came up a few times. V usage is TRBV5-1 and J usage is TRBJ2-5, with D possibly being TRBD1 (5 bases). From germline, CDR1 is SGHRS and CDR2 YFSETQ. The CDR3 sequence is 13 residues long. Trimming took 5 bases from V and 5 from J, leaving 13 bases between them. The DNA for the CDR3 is TGCGCCAGCAGTTCCAGGGTTGGGGAGACCCAGTACTTC. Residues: CASSSRVGETQYF.

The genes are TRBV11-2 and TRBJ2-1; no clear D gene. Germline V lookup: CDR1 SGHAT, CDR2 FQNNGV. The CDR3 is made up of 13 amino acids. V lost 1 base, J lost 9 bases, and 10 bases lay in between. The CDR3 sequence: CASSLGRLGEQFF. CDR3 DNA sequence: TGTGCCAGCAGCTTAGGGCGGCTCGGTGAGCAGTTCTTC.

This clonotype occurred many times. As DNA, the CDR3 is TGTGCCAGCGGGGAGGGCAGGGTCTCCTACGAGCAGTACTTC. The encoded protein is CASGEGRVSYEQYF. The chain combines TRBV6-1 with TRBJ2-7, with 7 positions matching TRBD2. V lost 8 bases, J lost 0 bases, and 7 bases stayed unmatched. Germline values: CDR1 MNHNS, CDR2 SASEGT. The CDR3 length is 14 residues.

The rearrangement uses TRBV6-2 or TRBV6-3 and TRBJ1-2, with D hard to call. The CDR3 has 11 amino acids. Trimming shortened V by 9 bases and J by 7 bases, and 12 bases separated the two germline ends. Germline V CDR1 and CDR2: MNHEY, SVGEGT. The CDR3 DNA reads TGTGCCAGTTTTGCGGGGAGTGGCTACACCTTC. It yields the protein CASFAGSGYTF.

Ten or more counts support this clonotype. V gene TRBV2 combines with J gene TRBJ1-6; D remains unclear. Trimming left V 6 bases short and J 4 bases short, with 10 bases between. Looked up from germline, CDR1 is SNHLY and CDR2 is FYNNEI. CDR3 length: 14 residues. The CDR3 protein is CASSSGRYNSPLHF. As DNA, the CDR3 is TGTGCCAGCAGCTCCGGACGGTATAATTCACCCCTCCACTTT.

The CDR3 protein is CASSKGGAGGLCEQFF. The CDR3 region has the DNA TGTGCCAGCAGCAAGGGTGGGGCAGGGGGCCTCTGTGAGCAGTTCTTC. The rearrangement uses TRBV21-1 and TRBJ2-1; no check of the table's D call, TRBD1, against the DNA was made. TRBV21-1 is described as a pseudogene. The CDR3 sequence is 16 residues long.